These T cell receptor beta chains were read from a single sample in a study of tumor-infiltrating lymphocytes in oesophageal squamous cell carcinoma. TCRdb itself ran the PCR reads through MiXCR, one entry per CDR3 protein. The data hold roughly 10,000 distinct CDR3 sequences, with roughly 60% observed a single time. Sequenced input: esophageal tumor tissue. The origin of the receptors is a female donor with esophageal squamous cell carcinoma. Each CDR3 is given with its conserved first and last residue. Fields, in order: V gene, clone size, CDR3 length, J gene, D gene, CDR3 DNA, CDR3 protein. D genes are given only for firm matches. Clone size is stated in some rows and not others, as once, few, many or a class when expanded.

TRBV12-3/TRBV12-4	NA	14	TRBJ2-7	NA	TGTGCCAGCAGTTTAATAGGGGCCTCCTACGAGCAGTACTTC	CASSLIGASYEQYF
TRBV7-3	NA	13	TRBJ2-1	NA	TGTGCCAGCAGCTTATTTGGTCTCTACGAGCAGTTCTTC	CASSLFGLYEQFF
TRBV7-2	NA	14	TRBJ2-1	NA	TGTGCCAGCAGCGCATACGGATCCTACAATGAGCAGTTCTTC	CASSAYGSYNEQFF
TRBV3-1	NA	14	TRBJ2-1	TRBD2	TGTGCCAGCAGTCCCGGACTAGCGGGAACTGAGCAGTTCTTC	CASSPGLAGTEQFF
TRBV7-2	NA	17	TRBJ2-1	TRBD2	TGTGCCAGCAGCCCCCCCCGGGGTAGCGGGAGAATCGATGAGCAGTTCTTC	CASSPPRGSGRIDEQFF
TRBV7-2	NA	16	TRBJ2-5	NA	TGTGCCAGCAGCTTAAGGGGGGGGGAGCGGTGGAATGAGCAGTACTTC	CASSLRGGERWNEQYF
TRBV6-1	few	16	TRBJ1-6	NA	TGTGCCAGCTCTCCTAAGGGGTTCTCCTATAATTCACCCCTCCACTTT	CASSPKGFSYNSPLHF
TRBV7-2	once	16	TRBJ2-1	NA	TGTGCCAGCAGCTTAGCGACCGGAAGCTCCTACAATGAGCAGTTCTTC	CASSLATGSSYNEQFF
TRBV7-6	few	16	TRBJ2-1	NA	TGTGCCAGCAGCGCGGACACTTCGAGCTCCTACAATGAGCAGTTCTTC	CASSADTSSSYNEQFF
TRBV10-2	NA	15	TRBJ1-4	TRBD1	TGCGCCAGCAGTGGGACAGGGGGTAACGGAGAAAAACTGTTTTTT	CASSGTGGNGEKLFF
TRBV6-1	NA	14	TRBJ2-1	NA	TGTGCCCTTAGTACCTCTAGGCCCTACAATGAGCAGTTCTTC	CALSTSRPYNEQFF
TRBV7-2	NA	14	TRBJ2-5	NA	TGTGCCAGCAGCCATAGGACCATTTCAGAGACCCAGTACTTC	CASSHRTISETQYF
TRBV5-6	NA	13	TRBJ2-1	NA	TGTGCCAGCAGCTTCGGTCAAAACAATGAGCAGTTCTTC	CASSFGQNNEQFF
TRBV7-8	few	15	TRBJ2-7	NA	TGTGCCAGCAGCTTACAACAGGGAAGGTCCTACGAGCAGTACTTC	CASSLQQGRSYEQYF
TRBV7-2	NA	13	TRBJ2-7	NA	TGTGCCAGCAGCCCCAGGGTATCCTACGAGCAGTACTTC	CASSPRVSYEQYF
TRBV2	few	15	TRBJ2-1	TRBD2	TGTGCCAGCAGTGCAAGTAGCGGGAGTAGCAATGAGCAGTTCTTC	CASSASSGSSNEQFF
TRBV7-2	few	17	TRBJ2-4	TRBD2	TGTGCCAGCAGCTTTGGGGAAGCGGGAGTTACCAAAAACATTCAGTACTTC	CASSFGEAGVTKNIQYF
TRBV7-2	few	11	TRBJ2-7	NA	TGTGCCAGCAGCTTAAGCTACGAGCAGTACTTC	CASSLSYEQYF
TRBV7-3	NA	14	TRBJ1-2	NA	TGTGCCAGCAGCCTTGGGCCTAACCTCTATGGCTACACCTTC	CASSLGPNLYGYTF
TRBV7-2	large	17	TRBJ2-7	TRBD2	TGTGCCAGCAGCTTAGACGGTGCTAGCGGGAGTATAAGTGAGCAGTACTTC	CASSLDGASGSISEQYF
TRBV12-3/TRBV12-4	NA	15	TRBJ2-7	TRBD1	TGTGCCAGCAGTTTTATCCGGCAGGGGGTCTACGAGCAGTACTTC	CASSFIRQGVYEQYF
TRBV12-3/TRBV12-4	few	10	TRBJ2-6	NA	TGTGCCAGCAGTTTTGACGTCCTGACTTTC	CASSFDVLTF
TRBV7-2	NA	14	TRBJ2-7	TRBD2	TGTGCCAGCAGCTTAACACTAGCGGGAGTCGAGCAGTACTTC	CASSLTLAGVEQYF
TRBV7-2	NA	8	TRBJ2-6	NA	TGTGCCAGCATTATGGGGACTTTC	CASIMGTF
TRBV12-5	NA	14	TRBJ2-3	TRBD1	TGTGCTAGTGGTCAGGACAGGCCCACAGATACGCAGTATTTT	CASGQDRPTDTQYF
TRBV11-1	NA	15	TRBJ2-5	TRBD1	TGTGCCAGCAGCTTAGGTGGGACAGTACAAGAGACCCAGTACTTC	CASSLGGTVQETQYF
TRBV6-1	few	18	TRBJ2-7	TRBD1	TGTGCCAGCAGCTCAATTAGGTCCCCGTACGGACAGGACTACGAGCAGTACTTC	CASSSIRSPYGQDYEQYF
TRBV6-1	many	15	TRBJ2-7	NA	TGTGCCAGCACCCCAACCGCCTCGAGCTCCTACGAGCAGTACTTC	CASTPTASSSYEQYF
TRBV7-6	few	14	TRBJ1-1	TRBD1	TGTGCCAGCAGCTACCAGGGGGTGAACACTGAAGCTTTCTTT	CASSYQGVNTEAFF
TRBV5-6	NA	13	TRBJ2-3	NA	TGTGCCAGCAGCCCATCCGGGGCAGATACGCAGTATTTT	CASSPSGADTQYF
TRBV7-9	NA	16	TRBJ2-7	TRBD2	TGTGCCAGCAGCCGCTGGGGGAGCGGGGGATCCTACGAGCAGTACTTC	CASSRWGSGGSYEQYF
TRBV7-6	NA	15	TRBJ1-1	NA	TGTGCCAGCAGCTTAGGATTTTTTTCAGGGACTGAAGCTTTCTTT	CASSLGFFSGTEAFF
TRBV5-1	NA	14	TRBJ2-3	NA	TGCGCCAGCAGCCGCGAGGGGTACACAGATACGCAGTATTTT	CASSREGYTDTQYF
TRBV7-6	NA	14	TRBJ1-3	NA	TGTGCCAGCAGCTTAGACCAGAGAGGAAACACCATATATTTT	CASSLDQRGNTIYF
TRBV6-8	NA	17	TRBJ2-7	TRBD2	TGTGCCAGCAGTCGGACTAGCGGGGGGGCGACCCCCTACGAGCAGTACTTC	CASSRTSGGATPYEQYF
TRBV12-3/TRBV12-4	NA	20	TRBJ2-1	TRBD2	TGTGCCAGCAGTCCCCTCCTCTCAAGCGGGAGGGCCAGAACCTACAATGAGCAGTTCTTC	CASSPLLSSGRARTYNEQFF
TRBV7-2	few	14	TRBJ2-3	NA	TGTGCCAGCAGCACCACTACTAGCACAGATACGCAGTATTTT	CASSTTTSTDTQYF
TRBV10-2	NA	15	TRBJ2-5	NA	TGCGCCAGCAGTGAGACTCAGGGTCCACAAGAGACCCAGTACTTC	CASSETQGPQETQYF
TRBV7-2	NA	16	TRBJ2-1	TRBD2	TGTGCCAGCAGCCATACCGGGACTAGCGTTTACAATGAGCAGTTCTTC	CASSHTGTSVYNEQFF
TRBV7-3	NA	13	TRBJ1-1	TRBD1	TGTGCCAGCAGCCCGACAGGGGGCAGTGAAGCTTTCTTT	CASSPTGGSEAFF
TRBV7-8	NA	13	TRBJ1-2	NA	TGTGCCAGCAGCATCAATCGGAACTATGGCTACACCTTC	CASSINRNYGYTF
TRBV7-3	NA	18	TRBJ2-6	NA	TGTGCCAGCAGCTTAAGTGTCAGGGGGGGCTCTGGGGCCAACGTCCTGACTTTC	CASSLSVRGGSGANVLTF